The T cell receptor beta chain described here comes from a study of early T cells in non-severe SARS-CoV-2 infection. Researchers attached unique molecular identifiers to individual cDNA molecules. In TCRdb, the 5' RACE reads were re-called with MiXCR into one record per CDR3 protein. The sample has 100,000 to 150,000 distinct CDR3 sequences, 15% seen once. Study results and limitations: Matches to VDJdb favored anti-spike CD8 responses and missed private and CD4 specificities.

Concerning this clonotype itself: The antigen is undetermined.

CDR3 length: 15 residues. J gave up 5 bases and V 2 bases, and 7 bases lay outside the gene matches. Germline V gene lookup returns CDR1 SQVTM and CDR2 ANQGSEA. The TCR comes from an adult who was a healthcare worker with PCR-confirmed SARS-CoV-2 infection or an uninfected control (not recorded which). V gene TRBV29-1 combines with J gene TRBJ2-5; TRBD2 agrees at 11 bases. What was sequenced was whole blood. Written as DNA, the CDR3 is TGCAGCGTTGAACCGCTAAGACTAGCGGGGGAGACCCAGTACTTC. Translation gives CSVEPLRLAGETQYF. Together with reference TRBV29-1 and TRBJ2-5, the CDR3 gives the full variable domain: SAVISQKPSRDICQRGTSLTIQCQVDSQVTMMFWYRQQPGQSLTLIATANQGSEATYESGFVIDKFPISRPNLTFSTLTVSNMSPEDSSIYLCSVEPLRLAGETQYFGPGTRLLVL.